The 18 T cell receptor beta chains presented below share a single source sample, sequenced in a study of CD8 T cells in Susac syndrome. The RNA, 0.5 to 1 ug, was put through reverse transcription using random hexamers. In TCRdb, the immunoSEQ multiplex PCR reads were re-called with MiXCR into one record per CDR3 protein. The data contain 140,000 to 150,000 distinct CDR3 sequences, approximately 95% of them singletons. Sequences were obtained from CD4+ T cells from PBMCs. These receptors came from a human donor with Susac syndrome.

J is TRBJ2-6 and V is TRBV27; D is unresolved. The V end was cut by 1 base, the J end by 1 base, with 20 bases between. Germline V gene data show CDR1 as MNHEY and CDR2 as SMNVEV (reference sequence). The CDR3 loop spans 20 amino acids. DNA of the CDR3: TGTGCCAGCAGTTTATTTGGCGGCGTAGGCAGAGCGTCTGGGGCCAACGTCCTGACTTTC. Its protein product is CASSLFGGVGRASGANVLTF.

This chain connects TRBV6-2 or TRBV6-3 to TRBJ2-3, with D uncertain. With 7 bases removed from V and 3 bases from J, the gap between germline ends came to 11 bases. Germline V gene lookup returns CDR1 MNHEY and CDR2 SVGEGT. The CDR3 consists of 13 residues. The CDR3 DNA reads TGTGCCAGCACAACGGACCGAACAGATACGCAGTATTTT. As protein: CASTTDRTDTQYF.

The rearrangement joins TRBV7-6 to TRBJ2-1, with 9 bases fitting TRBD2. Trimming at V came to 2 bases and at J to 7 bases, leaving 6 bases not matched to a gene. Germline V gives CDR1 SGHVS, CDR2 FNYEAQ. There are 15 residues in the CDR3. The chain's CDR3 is CASSLLAGGRNEQFF. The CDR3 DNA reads TGTGCCAGCAGCTTACTGGCGGGAGGGAGAAATGAGCAGTTCTTC. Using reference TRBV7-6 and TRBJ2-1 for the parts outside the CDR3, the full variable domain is GAGVSQSPRYKVTKRGQDVALRCDPISGHVSLYWYRQALGQGPEFLTYFNYEAQQDKSGLPNDRFSAERPEGSISTLTIQRTEQRDSAMYRCASSLLAGGRNEQFFGPGTRLTVL.

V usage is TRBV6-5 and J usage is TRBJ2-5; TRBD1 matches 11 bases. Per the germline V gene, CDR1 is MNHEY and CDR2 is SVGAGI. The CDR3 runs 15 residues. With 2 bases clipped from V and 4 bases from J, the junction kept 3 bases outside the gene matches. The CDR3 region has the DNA TGTGCCAGCAGTTACCGGGACAGGGGGGGAGAGACCCAGTACTTC. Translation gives CASSYRDRGGETQYF.

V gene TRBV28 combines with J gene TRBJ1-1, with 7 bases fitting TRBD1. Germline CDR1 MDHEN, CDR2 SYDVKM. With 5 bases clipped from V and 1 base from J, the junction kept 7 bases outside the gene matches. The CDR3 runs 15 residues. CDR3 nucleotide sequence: TGTGCCAGCAGTCCCCTTCAGGGGGGGAACACTGAAGCTTTCTTT. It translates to CASSPLQGGNTEAFF.

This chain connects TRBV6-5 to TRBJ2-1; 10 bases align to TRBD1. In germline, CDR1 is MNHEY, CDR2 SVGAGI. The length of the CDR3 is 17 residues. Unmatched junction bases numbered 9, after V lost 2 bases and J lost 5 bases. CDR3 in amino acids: CASSYRSGQGGHNEQFF. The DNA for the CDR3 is TGTGCCAGCAGTTACAGGAGCGGACAGGGGGGCCACAATGAGCAGTTCTTC.

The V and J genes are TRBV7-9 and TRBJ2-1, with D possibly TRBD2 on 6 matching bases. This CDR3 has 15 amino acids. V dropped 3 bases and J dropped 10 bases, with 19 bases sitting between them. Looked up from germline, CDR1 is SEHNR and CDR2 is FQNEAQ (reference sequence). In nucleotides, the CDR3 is TGTGCCAGCAGCTTGGAGGGGACCTCTACTGTGGAGCAGTTCTTC. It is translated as CASSLEGTSTVEQFF.

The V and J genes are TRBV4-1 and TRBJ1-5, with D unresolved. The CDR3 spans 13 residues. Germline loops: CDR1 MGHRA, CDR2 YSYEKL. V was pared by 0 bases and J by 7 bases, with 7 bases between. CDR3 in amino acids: CASSQDGRQPQHF. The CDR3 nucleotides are TGCGCCAGCAGCCAAGATGGCAGGCAGCCCCAGCATTTT.

The CDR3 DNA follows: TGCAGTGCTAGTACAGGGGGTGGTTCACCCCTCCACTTT. This codes for CSASTGGGSPLHF. V gene TRBV20-1 combines with J gene TRBJ1-6; 8 bases line up with TRBD1. Germline CDR1 reads DFQATT; CDR2 reads SNEGSKA (reference sequence). The CDR3 spans 13 residues. The ends lost 3 bases at V and 9 bases at J; junction bases unmatched: 4.

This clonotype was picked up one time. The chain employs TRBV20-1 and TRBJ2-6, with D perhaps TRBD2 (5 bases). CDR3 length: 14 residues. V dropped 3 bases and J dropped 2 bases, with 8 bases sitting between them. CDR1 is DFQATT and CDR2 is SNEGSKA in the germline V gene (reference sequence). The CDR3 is CSASAGAGANVLTF. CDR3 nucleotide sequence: TGCAGTGCTAGTGCCGGGGCTGGGGCCAACGTCCTGACTTTC.

This CDR3 is CASGPTGAHTEAFF. CDR3 in DNA: TGTGCTAGTGGACCTACAGGGGCCCACACTGAAGCTTTCTTT. This chain connects TRBV12-5 to TRBJ1-1; 7 positions match TRBD1. Unmatched junction bases numbered 7, after V lost 6 bases and J lost 3 bases. The CDR3 is 14 amino acids. Germline CDR1 is LGHNT and CDR2 is FRNRAP. The full variable domain, in which reference TRBV12-5 and TRBJ1-1 provide the parts outside the CDR3, is DARVTQTPRHKVTEMGQEVTMRCQPILGHNTVFWYRQTMMQGLELLAYFRNRAPLDDSGMPKDRFSAEMPDATLATLKIQPSEPRDSAVYFCASGPTGAHTEAFFGQGTRLTVV.

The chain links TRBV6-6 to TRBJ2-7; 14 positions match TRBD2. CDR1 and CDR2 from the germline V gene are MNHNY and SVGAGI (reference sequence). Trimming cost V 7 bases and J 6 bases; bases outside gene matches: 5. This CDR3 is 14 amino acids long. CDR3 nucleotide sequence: TGTGCCAGCATCTCGACTAGCGGGAGGGGCGAGCAGTACTTC. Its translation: CASISTSGRGEQYF.

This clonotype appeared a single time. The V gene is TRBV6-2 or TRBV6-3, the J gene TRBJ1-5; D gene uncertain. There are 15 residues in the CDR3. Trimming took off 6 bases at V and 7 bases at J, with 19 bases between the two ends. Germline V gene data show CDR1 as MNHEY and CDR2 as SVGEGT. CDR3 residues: CASSSDGVLRQPQHF. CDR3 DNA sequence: TGTGCCAGCAGCTCAGACGGAGTACTCCGACAGCCCCAGCATTTT.

The CDR3 region has the DNA TGTGCCAGCAGCTACCCTAATCAGCCCCAGCATTTT. Amino acids: CASSYPNQPQHF. The rearrangement joins TRBV13 to TRBJ1-5; D gene ambiguous. The CDR3 consists of 12 residues. The germline CDR1 and CDR2 sequences are PRHDT and FYEKMQ (reference sequence). Trimming took 4 bases from V and 4 from J, leaving 5 bases between them.

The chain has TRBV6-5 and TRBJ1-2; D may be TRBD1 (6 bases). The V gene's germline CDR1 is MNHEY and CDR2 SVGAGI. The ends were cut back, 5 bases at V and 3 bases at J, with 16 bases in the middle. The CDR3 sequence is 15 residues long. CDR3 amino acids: CASSPRYKGDYGYTF. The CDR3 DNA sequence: TGTGCCAGCAGTCCCCGTTATAAGGGGGACTATGGCTACACCTTC.

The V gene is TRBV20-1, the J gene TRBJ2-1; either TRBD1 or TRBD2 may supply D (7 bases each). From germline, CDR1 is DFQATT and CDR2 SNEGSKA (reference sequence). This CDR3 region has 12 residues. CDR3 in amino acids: CSQGGSYNEQFF. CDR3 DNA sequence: TGCAGCCAGGGGGGGTCCTACAATGAGCAGTTCTTC.

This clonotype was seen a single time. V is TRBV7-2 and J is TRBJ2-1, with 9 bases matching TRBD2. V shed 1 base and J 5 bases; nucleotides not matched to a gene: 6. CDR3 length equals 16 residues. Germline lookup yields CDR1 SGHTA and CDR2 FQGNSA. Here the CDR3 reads CASSLEWRGGNNEQFF. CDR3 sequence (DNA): TGTGCCAGCAGCTTAGAGTGGCGGGGGGGTAACAATGAGCAGTTCTTC.

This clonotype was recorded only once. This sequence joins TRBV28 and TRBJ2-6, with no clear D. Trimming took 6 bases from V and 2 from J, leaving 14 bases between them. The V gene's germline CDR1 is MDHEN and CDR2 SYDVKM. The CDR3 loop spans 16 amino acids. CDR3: CASSLSGPAGANVLTF. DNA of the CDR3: TGTGCCAGCAGCCTCAGTGGTCCGGCTGGGGCCAACGTCCTGACTTTC.